This T cell receptor (beta chain) appears in the sequencing data of a study of cytomegalovirus exposure and HLA in healthy donors. Study-wide results and limits: Association with HLA alleles at 0.05 false discovery rate was found for 16,951 TCR beta sequences in a later analysis. Accurate predictions that matched the HLA-A and HLA-B alleles of most subjects were reportedly made from TCR beta sequences. In vitro confirmation showed three CMV-associated chains to be CMV antigen specific.

J was trimmed by 4 bases and V by 8 bases; bases with no gene match: 2. The CDR3 runs 12 residues. CDR1 and CDR2 (germline): SEHNR, FQNEAQ (reference sequence). This clone was detected only a few times. Its antigen is currently unknown. PCR primers comprised 60 Vbeta and 13 Jbeta primers. This table comes from immunoSEQ multiplex PCR, and its TCRdb copy is limited to in-frame clones, with some not included. The sample records some 150,000 clones, around 82% being singletons. The genes are TRBV7-9 and TRBJ2-1; 7 bases line up with TRBD1. This receptor was taken from a man aged 40-50 years in good health and CMV-seropositive. The material sequenced was PBMCs. CDR3 residues: CASGDRYNEQFF. CDR3 DNA: TGTGCCAGCGGGGACAGATACAATGAGCAGTTCTTC.